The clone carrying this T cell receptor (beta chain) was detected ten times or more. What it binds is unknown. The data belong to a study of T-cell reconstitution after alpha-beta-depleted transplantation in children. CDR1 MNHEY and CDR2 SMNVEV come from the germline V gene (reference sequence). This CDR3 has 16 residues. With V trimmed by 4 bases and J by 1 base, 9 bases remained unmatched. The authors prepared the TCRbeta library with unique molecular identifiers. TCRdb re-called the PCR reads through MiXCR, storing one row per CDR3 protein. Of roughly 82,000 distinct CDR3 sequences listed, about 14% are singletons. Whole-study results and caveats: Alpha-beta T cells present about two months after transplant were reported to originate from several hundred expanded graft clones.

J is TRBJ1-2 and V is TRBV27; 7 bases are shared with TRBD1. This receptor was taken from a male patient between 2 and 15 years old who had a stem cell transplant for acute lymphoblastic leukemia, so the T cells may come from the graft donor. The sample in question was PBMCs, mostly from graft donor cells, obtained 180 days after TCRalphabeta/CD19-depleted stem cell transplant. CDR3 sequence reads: CASSSISQGINYGYTF. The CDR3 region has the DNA TGTGCCAGCAGTTCCATTTCACAGGGGATTAACTATGGCTACACCTTC.